This TCR beta chain came from a study of Graves' ophthalmopathy and Graves' hyperthyroidism. Study-level points and caveats: Ophthalmopathy versus stable hyperthyroidism: 13-signature model gave less than 90% sensitivity, approximately 80% specificity. A majority of expanded thyroid clonotypes exceeding 0.001 frequency were likewise present in blood.

The V gene's germline CDR1 is SGHAT and CDR2 FQNNGV. The CDR3 loop spans 12 amino acids. Trimming removed 3 bases at V and 1 base at J, with 3 bases between. This clonotype came up many times. Its antigen is undetermined. PBMCs had their origin in fresh peripheral blood (approximately 10 ml). The sequenced template was RNA, covering the TCR beta CDR3 region. HTBI-primed RT-PCR formed the first round, and a multiplex PCR formed the second. MiXCR was run by TCRdb on the multiplex PCR reads, yielding one entry per CDR3 protein. The table has roughly 610,000 distinct CDR3 sequences, about 20% seen once; the top ten hold approximately 6.5%.

The receptor was derived from a woman in her late teens or twenties with stable Graves' hyperthyroidism. Some clones in this sample may be carry-over from other donors' samples. This sequence joins TRBV11-2 and TRBJ1-1, with D uncertain. Material for sequencing was peripheral blood. The CDR3 DNA reads as TGTGCCAGCAGCTTTCAGAACACTGAAGCTTTCTTT. Residues: CASSFQNTEAFF.